This is a list of T cell receptor beta chains from one sample in a study of blood T cell repertoires in COVID-19. The assay was immunoSEQ multiplex PCR, and TCRdb's table has in-frame clones only and misses some. Of some 200,000 clones in the sample, 80% are singletons; the top ten hold 7.2%. Sequencing input: peripheral blood. The receptors here all came from a woman aged 70-85 years with acute or convalescent COVID-19. Each CDR3 is given with its conserved first and last residue. Fields, in order: CDR3 length, clone size, D gene, J gene, V gene, CDR3 DNA, CDR3 protein. The D gene is left open where the match is weak. Rows give clone size only sometimes, using once, few, many, or a class for an expanded clone.

>14|NA|NA|TRBJ2-7|TRBV2
TGTGCCAGCAGTATTGGGGGCCGGAACTACGAGCAGTACTTC
CASSIGGRNYEQYF
>16|few|NA|TRBJ2-3|TRBV11-2
TGTGCCAGCAGCTCAGATATCGCAGGGTTAACAGATACGCAGTATTTT
CASSSDIAGLTDTQYF
>15|NA|NA|TRBJ1-3|TRBV30
TGTGCCTGGAGCTCAGACATTAGCTCTGGAAACACCATATATTTT
CAWSSDISSGNTIYF
>14|NA|TRBD2|TRBJ2-7|TRBV11-2
TGTGCCAGCAGCTTAGTAGCGGGAGTATACGAGCAGTACTTC
CASSLVAGVYEQYF
>14|NA|TRBD1|TRBJ2-7|TRBV7-2
TGTGCCAGCAGCTTGGACAGGGGAACCTACGAGCAGTACTTC
CASSLDRGTYEQYF
>14|NA|NA|TRBJ1-5|TRBV19
TGTGCCAGTAGTGCCCCCCCGGGGGGACAGCCCCAGCATTTT
CASSAPPGGQPQHF
>15|NA|NA|TRBJ1-5|TRBV7-8
TGTGCCAGCAGCTTGGTCGACGGGAGCAATCAGCCCCAGCATTTT
CASSLVDGSNQPQHF
>12|NA|NA|TRBJ1-4|TRBV30
TGTGCCTGGGGGGGACTCTCCGAAAAACTGTTTTTT
CAWGGLSEKLFF
>16|NA|TRBD1|TRBJ1-2|TRBV6-1
TGTGCCAGCAGTGAAGCGGCGGGACAGCTTAACTATGGCTACACCTTC
CASSEAAGQLNYGYTF
>14|NA|NA|TRBJ2-3|TRBV29-1
TGCAGCGTCCCCCGGGGGGCTGGGGAAGATACGCAGTATTTT
CSVPRGAGEDTQYF
>15|NA|NA|TRBJ2-1|TRBV19
TGTGCCAGTAAGATATTGGAGGCTGGGCGGGATGAGCAGTTCTTC
CASKILEAGRDEQFF
>16|NA|TRBD2|TRBJ2-2|TRBV6-5
TGTGCCAGCAGTTCCTGGACTAGCGGGGGTACCGGGGAGCTGTTTTTT
CASSSWTSGGTGELFF
>15|NA|TRBD1|TRBJ2-2|TRBV6-6
TGTGCCAGCAGTTCAAGACAGGGGGCTGCCGGGGAGCTGTTTTTT
CASSSRQGAAGELFF
>13|NA|NA|TRBJ2-3|TRBV11-2
TGTGCCAGCAGCCTGAGTTACACAGATACGCAGTATTTT
CASSLSYTDTQYF
>16|once|NA|TRBJ2-3|TRBV2
TGTGCCAGCAGTGAAGGTCGAGCGGGCGGTGGAGATACGCAGTATTTT
CASSEGRAGGGDTQYF
>14|NA|NA|TRBJ2-5|TRBV5-1
TGCGCCAGCAGCTTGGATAGCTACCCGGAGACCCAGTACTTC
CASSLDSYPETQYF
>12|NA|NA|TRBJ1-4|TRBV14
TGTGCCAGCAGTCGACAGAATGAAAAACTGTTTTTT
CASSRQNEKLFF
>15|NA|NA|TRBJ1-2|TRBV15
TGTGCCACCAGCAGAGATGGAGGGTCTGGCTATGGCTACACCTTC
CATSRDGGSGYGYTF
>12|NA|NA|TRBJ1-6|TRBV6-5
TGTGCCAGCAGGCAGTATAATTCACCCCTCCACTTT
CASRQYNSPLHF
>16|NA|NA|TRBJ2-2|TRBV5-5
TGTGCCAGCAGGAGTAGACAGATTCTGGACACCGGGGAGCTGTTTTTT
CASRSRQILDTGELFF
>14|NA|NA|TRBJ2-2|TRBV7-6
TGTGCCAGCAGCTTATCTGCAGTGACCGGGGAGCTGTTTTTT
CASSLSAVTGELFF
>13|few|NA|TRBJ1-1|TRBV6-2/TRBV6-3
TGTGCCAGCAGTTACATCGGGGACACTGAAGCTTTCTTT
CASSYIGDTEAFF